The rows below give T cell receptor beta chains drawn from one sample of a study of lymphopenia after photon versus proton radiotherapy. Clones were read by immunoSEQ multiplex PCR, and TCRdb kept only the in-frame ones, dropping some. The table has approximately 150,000 clones, around 85% seen once. The sequenced sample was peripheral blood, obtained from a patient treated with photon-based radiotherapy. The receptor set was obtained from a man aged 45 to 65 with gastric cancer. Both conserved end residues are part of each CDR3. Fields, in order: clone size, V gene, D gene, J gene, CDR3 DNA, CDR3 protein. D genes are given only for firm matches. Only part of the rows carry a size: once, few, many, or a class if the clone is expanded.

abundance: .; v_gene: TRBV4-1; d_gene: .; j_gene: TRBJ2-7; CDR3nt: TGCGCCAGCAGCCAAATGGGGGGTAGCACCTACGAGCAGTACTTC; CDR3aa: CASSQMGGSTYEQYF
abundance: .; v_gene: TRBV19; d_gene: .; j_gene: TRBJ2-1; CDR3nt: TGTGCCAGTAGTATGGGGTACCCCTCTTCCTACAATGAGCAGTTCTTC; CDR3aa: CASSMGYPSSYNEQFF
abundance: .; v_gene: TRBV5-1; d_gene: .; j_gene: TRBJ2-2; CDR3nt: TGCGCCAGCAGCTTGGTGGCGGGACCCGGGGAGCTGTTTTTT; CDR3aa: CASSLVAGPGELFF
abundance: .; v_gene: TRBV4-1; d_gene: TRBD1; j_gene: TRBJ2-1; CDR3nt: TGCGCCAGCAGCCAAGTTTTGCAGGGGGCTTACAATGAGCAGTTCTTC; CDR3aa: CASSQVLQGAYNEQFF
abundance: .; v_gene: TRBV30; d_gene: .; j_gene: TRBJ2-1; CDR3nt: TGTGCCGCCCAAGGACGGCTAGAGTCCTACAATGAGCAGTTCTTC; CDR3aa: CAAQGRLESYNEQFF
abundance: .; v_gene: TRBV6-1; d_gene: TRBD1; j_gene: TRBJ1-2; CDR3nt: TGTGCCAGCAGTGTGACAGGGGATGGCTACACCTTC; CDR3aa: CASSVTGDGYTF
abundance: .; v_gene: TRBV7-2; d_gene: .; j_gene: TRBJ2-5; CDR3nt: TGTGCCAGCAGCGCTGACAAGGGAGAGACCCAGTACTTC; CDR3aa: CASSADKGETQYF
abundance: .; v_gene: TRBV6-4; d_gene: TRBD1; j_gene: TRBJ2-7; CDR3nt: TGTGCCAGCAGTGTCTCCCAGGGGGCAAGCGAGCAGTACTTC; CDR3aa: CASSVSQGASEQYF
abundance: .; v_gene: TRBV11-3; d_gene: .; j_gene: TRBJ2-3; CDR3nt: TGTGCCAGCAGCTTGAGAAGTGGGGCAGATACGCAGTATTTT; CDR3aa: CASSLRSGADTQYF
abundance: .; v_gene: TRBV6-1; d_gene: .; j_gene: TRBJ1-5; CDR3nt: TGTGTCAGCAGTGACCTGCAGCTTTATAGCAATCAGCCCCAGCATTTT; CDR3aa: CVSSDLQLYSNQPQHF
abundance: .; v_gene: TRBV4-1; d_gene: .; j_gene: TRBJ1-5; CDR3nt: TGCGCCAGCAGCCAAGATGGAGGGGATCTCAATCAGCCCCAGCATTTT; CDR3aa: CASSQDGGDLNQPQHF
abundance: .; v_gene: TRBV19; d_gene: .; j_gene: TRBJ1-4; CDR3nt: TGTGCCAGTAGTATAGATTTTGGAGTAACAGGGCGGAGTGAAAAACTGTTTTTT; CDR3aa: CASSIDFGVTGRSEKLFF
abundance: .; v_gene: TRBV7-8; d_gene: .; j_gene: TRBJ1-5; CDR3nt: TGTGCCAGCAGCCCTCCCGGGGGGGGGAATAGCAATCAGCCCCAGCATTTT; CDR3aa: CASSPPGGGNSNQPQHF
abundance: .; v_gene: TRBV15; d_gene: TRBD2; j_gene: TRBJ2-3; CDR3nt: TGTGCCACCAGCAGAGGGACTAGCGGGAGGGCAGATACGCAGTATTTT; CDR3aa: CATSRGTSGRADTQYF
abundance: .; v_gene: TRBV2; d_gene: .; j_gene: TRBJ2-4; CDR3nt: TGTGCCAGCAGTGGACCGGACGGCCTCTCCAAAAACATTCAGTACTTC; CDR3aa: CASSGPDGLSKNIQYF
abundance: .; v_gene: TRBV5-6; d_gene: .; j_gene: TRBJ1-4; CDR3nt: TGTGCCAGCAGGGGTTCCCAGCCCGGGGAAAAACTGTTTTTT; CDR3aa: CASRGSQPGEKLFF
abundance: .; v_gene: TRBV7-6; d_gene: TRBD2; j_gene: TRBJ2-1; CDR3nt: TGTGCCAGCAGCCATCGGAAACTAGCGGGAAACAATGAGCAGTTCTTC; CDR3aa: CASSHRKLAGNNEQFF
abundance: once; v_gene: TRBV9; d_gene: TRBD2; j_gene: TRBJ2-1; CDR3nt: TGTGCCAGCAGCTCCGGCGGGAGGGGTTACAATGAGCAGTTCTTC; CDR3aa: CASSSGGRGYNEQFF
abundance: once; v_gene: TRBV15; d_gene: TRBD2; j_gene: TRBJ2-7; CDR3nt: TGTGCCACCACCCTCGGGACTAGCGGGGGCTACGAGCAGTACTTC; CDR3aa: CATTLGTSGGYEQYF
abundance: .; v_gene: TRBV28; d_gene: .; j_gene: TRBJ1-1; CDR3nt: TGTGCCAGCAGTTTAGACAGGAGGAACACTGAAGCTTTCTTT; CDR3aa: CASSLDRRNTEAFF
abundance: .; v_gene: TRBV13; d_gene: .; j_gene: TRBJ1-1; CDR3nt: TGTGCCAGCAGCTTAGGGGGGGTGGCTGAAGCTTTCTTT; CDR3aa: CASSLGGVAEAFF
abundance: .; v_gene: TRBV7-3; d_gene: .; j_gene: TRBJ2-3; CDR3nt: TGTGCCAGCAGCCTAGCGCGAGAGTGGGGTACGCAGTATTTT; CDR3aa: CASSLAREWGTQYF
abundance: .; v_gene: TRBV15; d_gene: TRBD1; j_gene: TRBJ2-3; CDR3nt: TGTGCCACCAGCGGTGACAGGGGGGTCACAGATACGCAGTATTTT; CDR3aa: CATSGDRGVTDTQYF
abundance: .; v_gene: TRBV6-5; d_gene: TRBD1; j_gene: TRBJ2-7; CDR3nt: TGTGCCAGCATGGGACAGTTCCCTTACGAGCAGTACTTC; CDR3aa: CASMGQFPYEQYF
abundance: .; v_gene: TRBV5-6; d_gene: TRBD2; j_gene: TRBJ2-5; CDR3nt: TGTGCCAGCAAGATTCGATCTAGCGGTCCGAACCAAGAGACCCAGTACTTC; CDR3aa: CASKIRSSGPNQETQYF
abundance: .; v_gene: TRBV27; d_gene: TRBD1; j_gene: TRBJ1-5; CDR3nt: TGTGCCAGCAGTTTATACGGTGACAGGGAGGATCAGCCCCAGCATTTT; CDR3aa: CASSLYGDREDQPQHF
abundance: .; v_gene: TRBV4-3; d_gene: TRBD1; j_gene: TRBJ1-2; CDR3nt: TGCGCCAGCAGCCAAGAGGACAGGGGTTATATAGCCTATGGCTACACCTTC; CDR3aa: CASSQEDRGYIAYGYTF
abundance: .; v_gene: TRBV5-1; d_gene: TRBD1; j_gene: TRBJ2-7; CDR3nt: TGCGCCAGCAGCTTGGGACAGGGAAAGGGTTCAGGCTACGAGCAGTACTTC; CDR3aa: CASSLGQGKGSGYEQYF
abundance: .; v_gene: TRBV12-5; d_gene: .; j_gene: TRBJ1-4; CDR3nt: TGTGCTAGTGGTTTGGGAGGCCTTGATGGGGAAAAACTGTTTTTT; CDR3aa: CASGLGGLDGEKLFF
abundance: once; v_gene: TRBV5-1; d_gene: .; j_gene: TRBJ2-3; CDR3nt: TGCGCCAGCAGCTTGTCCCCCTCCCCAGATACGCAGTATTTT; CDR3aa: CASSLSPSPDTQYF
abundance: .; v_gene: TRBV7-2; d_gene: TRBD2; j_gene: TRBJ2-1; CDR3nt: TGTGCCAGCAGCTTAGGGAGCGGGAGCTTCTCCTACAATGAGCAGTTCTTC; CDR3aa: CASSLGSGSFSYNEQFF
abundance: once; v_gene: TRBV6-5; d_gene: .; j_gene: TRBJ1-4; CDR3nt: TGTGCCAGCAGTTACTCGGGCGAAAAACTGTTTTTT; CDR3aa: CASSYSGEKLFF
abundance: .; v_gene: TRBV5-3; d_gene: .; j_gene: TRBJ2-5; CDR3nt: TGTGCCAGAAGCTTGTACGAGACCCAGTACTTC; CDR3aa: CARSLYETQYF
abundance: .; v_gene: TRBV27; d_gene: .; j_gene: TRBJ2-4; CDR3nt: TGTGCCAGCAGTTTATCGAGGGCAGGGAAAAACATTCAGTACTTC; CDR3aa: CASSLSRAGKNIQYF
abundance: .; v_gene: TRBV6-6; d_gene: .; j_gene: TRBJ1-4; CDR3nt: TGTGCCAGCAGTTACTCGAGCCAGGGGTATGAAAAACTGTTTTTT; CDR3aa: CASSYSSQGYEKLFF
abundance: .; v_gene: TRBV30; d_gene: .; j_gene: TRBJ1-2; CDR3nt: TGTGCCTGGAGTTACAGCCAGCTTAACTATGGCTACACCTTC; CDR3aa: CAWSYSQLNYGYTF
abundance: .; v_gene: TRBV7-2; d_gene: TRBD1; j_gene: TRBJ2-1; CDR3nt: TGTGCCAGCAGCTTGGACAGGGAGTACAATGAGCAGTTCTTC; CDR3aa: CASSLDREYNEQFF
abundance: .; v_gene: TRBV4-3; d_gene: .; j_gene: TRBJ1-1; CDR3nt: TGCGCCAGCAGCCAGGCCGCAGGGACACAAGCTTTCTTT; CDR3aa: CASSQAAGTQAFF
abundance: .; v_gene: TRBV5-1; d_gene: .; j_gene: TRBJ1-3; CDR3nt: TGCGCCAGCAGCTTCCTGGGCAACGGAAACACCATATATTTT; CDR3aa: CASSFLGNGNTIYF
abundance: .; v_gene: TRBV11-2; d_gene: .; j_gene: TRBJ2-7; CDR3nt: TGTGCCACCCGCTTGGGGCCGACAGGTACCTACGAGCAGTACTTC; CDR3aa: CATRLGPTGTYEQYF
abundance: .; v_gene: TRBV2; d_gene: TRBD1; j_gene: TRBJ1-1; CDR3nt: TGTGCCAGCAGTCCTCCCCACAGGGGATTTGAGACTGAAGCTTTCTTT; CDR3aa: CASSPPHRGFETEAFF
abundance: medium-sized; v_gene: TRBV27; d_gene: .; j_gene: TRBJ1-2; CDR3nt: TGTGCCAGCAGTTCACACCGGGACAACGATGGCTACACCTTC; CDR3aa: CASSSHRDNDGYTF
abundance: .; v_gene: TRBV19; d_gene: .; j_gene: TRBJ2-2; CDR3nt: TGTGCCAGTAGTAACAGGAACACCGGGGAGCTGTTTTTT; CDR3aa: CASSNRNTGELFF
abundance: .; v_gene: TRBV2; d_gene: TRBD1; j_gene: TRBJ2-5; CDR3nt: TGTGCCAGCAGATGGACAGGGGGGCTTGGAGAGACCCAGTACTTC; CDR3aa: CASRWTGGLGETQYF
abundance: once; v_gene: TRBV7-9; d_gene: TRBD1; j_gene: TRBJ1-2; CDR3nt: TGTGCCAGCAGCTCAGGGGGGGCCATTGGCTACACCTTC; CDR3aa: CASSSGGAIGYTF
abundance: .; v_gene: TRBV25-1; d_gene: .; j_gene: TRBJ1-2; CDR3nt: TGTGCCAGCAGTGAATACGGTACACATGGCTACACCTTC; CDR3aa: CASSEYGTHGYTF
abundance: few; v_gene: TRBV7-9; d_gene: TRBD1; j_gene: TRBJ2-3; CDR3nt: TGTGCCAGCAGCGCCCAGGACAGGGGAGGAACGTATTTT; CDR3aa: CASSAQDRGGTYF
abundance: .; v_gene: TRBV9; d_gene: TRBD1; j_gene: TRBJ1-4; CDR3nt: TGTGCCAGCAGCGTAGCCGGGACAGGCGGTGAAAAACTGTTTTTT; CDR3aa: CASSVAGTGGEKLFF
abundance: .; v_gene: TRBV5-1; d_gene: TRBD2; j_gene: TRBJ2-1; CDR3nt: TGCGCCAGCAGCTGGGGACTAGCGCACCGCAATGAGCAGTTCTTC; CDR3aa: CASSWGLAHRNEQFF